These 11 T cell receptor beta chains were all obtained from the same sample, sequenced in a study of OX40 agonist ivuxolimab in advanced cancers. Sequenced by immunoSEQ multiplex PCR; TCRdb stores in-frame clones only, minus some. The repertoire includes about 53,000 clones, 82% of them detected once, and around 1.6% sits in the top ten. The source was CD4+ or CD8+ T cells sorted from blood, collected in a trial of the OX40 agonist ivuxolimab. Receptors originate from an adult with an advanced solid tumor such as melanoma, head and neck, liver or kidney cancer.

The J gene is TRBJ2-5, the V gene TRBV11-3; weak D call: TRBD2 (6 bases). The CDR3 is 15 amino acids. Between the trimmed V and J ends, which lost 5 bases and 5 bases, there was a span of 18 bases. Germline CDR1 reads SGHNT; CDR2 reads YENEEA. The CDR3 DNA reads as TGTGCCAGCAGCCTAACCCGACTAGTCGGGGAGACCCAGTACTTC. This sequence encodes CASSLTRLVGETQYF.

The chain carries TRBV9 and TRBJ1-3, with TRBD1 matching over 7 bases. Germline V gene data show CDR1 as SGDLS and CDR2 as YYNGEE. CDR3 size: 17 residues. The ends lost 1 base at V and 0 bases at J; junction bases unmatched: 7. CDR3 sequence reads: CASSVRGTASSGNTIYF. The CDR3 nucleotides are TGTGCCAGCAGCGTACGCGGGACAGCAAGCTCTGGAAACACCATATATTTT.

The rearrangement joins TRBV9 to TRBJ2-3, with D perhaps TRBD2 (5 bases). Germline CDR1 and CDR2: SGDLS and YYNGEE. The CDR3 is 13 amino acids. V was cut by 2 bases and J by 1 base, with 5 bases left in between. CDR3 residues: CASSVGGTDTQYF. In nucleotides, the CDR3 is TGTGCCAGCAGCGTCGGGGGCACAGATACGCAGTATTTT. Complete variable domain (other parts from reference TRBV9 and TRBJ2-3): DSGVTQTPKHLITATGQRVTLRCSPRSGDLSVYWYQQSLDQGLQFLIQYYNGEERAKGNILERFSAQQFPDLHSELNLSSLELGDSALYFCASSVGGTDTQYFGPGTRLTVL.

This sequence joins TRBV11-2 and TRBJ2-1, with a weak D call TRBD2 (5 bases). V lost 4 bases and J 0 bases, leaving 10 bases between the germline ends. The V gene's germline CDR1 is SGHAT and CDR2 FQNNGV. There are 15 residues in the CDR3. In nucleotides, the CDR3 is TGTGCCAGCAGCTCACAGCGGAGCTCCTACAATGAGCAGTTCTTC. It is translated as CASSSQRSSYNEQFF. The full variable domain, in which reference TRBV11-2 and TRBJ2-1 provide the parts outside the CDR3, is EAGVAQSPRYKIIEKRQSVAFWCNPISGHATLYWYQQILGQGPKLLIQFQNNGVVDDSQLPKDRFSAERLKGVDSTLKIQPAKLEDSAVYLCASSSQRSSYNEQFFGPGTRLTVL.

The rearrangement joins TRBV7-8 to TRBJ1-6; the D is unclear. The V end lost 5 bases, the J end lost 7 bases, and 18 bases lay between the germline ends. CDR1 and CDR2 from the germline V gene are SGHVS and FQNEAQ. The CDR3 covers 16 residues. The CDR3 loop reads CASSLRAQVTNSPLHF. The CDR3 nucleotides are TGTGCCAGCAGCCTCCGGGCCCAGGTGACGAATTCACCCCTCCACTTT.

The chain is built from TRBV7-6 and TRBJ2-5, with D possibly called TRBD1 or TRBD2 (6 bases each). The CDR3 runs to 16 residues. Trimming stripped 5 bases from V and 7 bases from J, with 23 bases between. Germline values: CDR1 SGHVS, CDR2 FNYEAQ. Here the CDR3 DNA reads TGTGCCAGCAGCACGTACCCCAGGGGCGGAGGGATGACCCAGTACTTC. Its translation: CASSTYPRGGGMTQYF. The full variable domain, with the rest looked up from reference TRBV7-6 and TRBJ2-5, is GAGVSQSPRYKVTKRGQDVALRCDPISGHVSLYWYRQALGQGPEFLTYFNYEAQQDKSGLPNDRFSAERPEGSISTLTIQRTEQRDSAMYRCASSTYPRGGGMTQYFGPGTRLLVL.

The chain is built from TRBV7-9 and TRBJ2-3; 14 bases map to TRBD2. Losses at the gene ends were 5 bases for V and 6 bases for J; bases not matched to a gene: 7. Germline assignment: CDR1 SEHNR and CDR2 FQNEAQ (reference sequence). The CDR3 runs to 16 residues. The CDR3 loop is CASSGRTSGGRDTQYF. The CDR3 nucleotides read TGTGCCAGCAGCGGACGGACTAGCGGGGGGCGGGATACGCAGTATTTT.

This sequence joins TRBV6-5 and TRBJ1-3; D is possibly TRBD1 (6 bases). Trimming shortened V by 0 bases and J by 9 bases, and 18 bases separated the two germline ends. This CDR3 contains 16 residues. The germline CDR1 and CDR2 sequences are MNHEY and SVGAGI. The CDR3 nucleotides are TGTGCCAGCAGTTACTCGAGGGACACTGGAAGGTCCACCATATATTTT. Its translation is CASSYSRDTGRSTIYF.

The chain uses TRBV7-2 and TRBJ2-5; D gene unclear. Germline assignment: CDR1 SGHTA and CDR2 FQGNSA. V shed 1 base and J shed 5 bases, with 5 bases lying between them. This CDR3 spans 12 amino acids. CDR3 coding DNA: TGTGCCAGCAGCTTAGTAGGGGAGACCCAGTACTTC. Translation: CASSLVGETQYF.

CDR3 sequence reads: CASSTGPKRYEQYF. In DNA form, the CDR3 reads TGTGCCAGCTCAACTGGACCCAAGCGCTACGAGCAGTACTTC. The chain carries TRBV18 and TRBJ2-7; no reliable D call. CDR3 size: 14 residues. V was trimmed by 5 bases and J by 3 bases, leaving 14 bases between them. Germline assignment: CDR1 KGHSH and CDR2 LQKENI. The variable domain in full, with the rest retrieved from reference TRBV18 and TRBJ2-7, is NAGVMQNPRHLVRRRGQEARLRCSPMKGHSHVYWYRQLPEEGLKFMVYLQKENIIDESGMPKERFSAEFPKEGPSILRIQQVVRGDSAAYFCASSTGPKRYEQYFGPGTRLTVT.

The rearrangement joins TRBV4-3 to TRBJ1-1; D is undetermined. Germline V lookup: CDR1 LGHNA, CDR2 YSLEER. The CDR3 is 14 residues long. V was shortened by 1 base and J by 4 bases, with 10 bases between the two germline ends. DNA for the CDR3: TGCGCCAGCAGCCAAGTGGAGGGAATCACTGAAGCTTTCTTT. It yields the protein CASSQVEGITEAFF.